Listed here are 14 T cell receptor beta chains from one sample, sequenced in a study of shared clonotypes between healthy human individuals. TCRdb keeps only in-frame clones here, not all; method: immunoSEQ multiplex PCR. The sample consists of about 2 million clones, 95% of them appearing once. The sequenced sample consisted of naive CD4+ T cells sorted from blood. The sample's subset: CD45RA+ positively selected. These receptor sequences come from a man younger than 30 in good health.

This clone was observed a single time. V is TRBV2 and J is TRBJ2-7; 8 nucleotides line up with TRBD1. The CDR3 runs 15 residues. CDR1 and CDR2 (germline): SNHLY, FYNNEI. V shed 1 base, J shed 5 bases, and the junction held 7 bases outside the gene matches. The CDR3 sequence is CASSEGLDRVHEQYF. As DNA, the CDR3 is TGTGCCAGCAGTGAAGGCCTGGACAGGGTCCACGAGCAGTACTTC. Supplemented by reference TRBV2 and TRBJ2-7, the full variable domain reads EPEVTQTPSHQVTQMGQEVILRCVPISNHLYFYWYRQILGQKVEFLVSFYNNEISEKSEIFDDQFSVERPDGSNFTLKIRSTKLEDSAMYFCASSEGLDRVHEQYFGPGTRLTVT.

This chain uses TRBV19 with TRBJ2-2, with TRBD2 as a possible D gene (7 bases). Germline CDR1 LNHDA, CDR2 SQIVND (reference sequence). V lost 2 bases, J lost 8 bases, and 18 bases lay in between. The CDR3 spans 16 residues. The CDR3 protein is CASSIRGGGGQGELFF. The CDR3 coding sequence is TGTGCCAGTAGTATAAGGGGCGGCGGGGGCCAAGGGGAGCTGTTTTTT.

With respect to this clone: A read error may explain this, as a much larger clone is one base away. The chain couples TRBV28 to TRBJ1-6; TRBD1 matches at 8 bases. Trimming at V came to 9 bases and at J to 12 bases, leaving 13 bases not matched to a gene. The CDR3 consists of 14 residues. Germline V CDR1 and CDR2: MDHEN, SYDVKM. CDR3 in amino acids: CASRQGTRSLPLHF. The CDR3 DNA is TGTGCCAGTCGACAGGGGACGCGGAGTTTACCCCTCCACTTT.

Notes on this clone: In the same sample, other DNA sequences code for this CDR3. The CDR3 here is CASSQGSGRSSYEQYF. CDR3 bases: TGCGCCAGCAGCCAAGGGTCCGGGAGGAGCTCCTACGAGCAGTACTTC. This rearrangement joins TRBV4-1 to TRBJ2-7, with 7 nucleotides matching TRBD2. There are 16 residues in the CDR3. Per the germline V gene, CDR1 is MGHRA and CDR2 is YSYEKL. V was pared by 1 base and J by 0 bases, with 6 bases of the junction left unmatched.

The chain couples TRBV30 to TRBJ1-5; no reliable D call. CDR3 length equals 13 residues. The germline V and J ends were trimmed by 1 base and 7 bases, with 11 bases remaining between them. CDR1 GTSNPN and CDR2 SVGIG come from the germline V gene (reference sequence). Here the CDR3 DNA reads TGTGCCTGGAGTGCAAGGGTTGGGCAGCCCCAGCATTTT. It yields the protein CAWSARVGQPQHF.

The chain links TRBV4-1 to TRBJ2-1; 9 nucleotides align to TRBD2. V gave up 4 bases and J gave up 5 bases; unmatched junction bases: 12. Looked up from germline, CDR1 is MGHRA and CDR2 is YSYEKL. This CDR3 spans 17 amino acids. CDR3 residues: CASSRGRVAGRDNEQFF. CDR3 nucleotide sequence: TGCGCCAGCAGCCGCGGGAGGGTAGCGGGACGTGACAATGAGCAGTTCTTC.

This chain joins TRBV18 and TRBJ2-5, with unresolved D. CDR1 and CDR2 (germline): KGHSH, LQKENI. The V end was cut by 6 bases, the J end by 8 bases, with 10 bases between. CDR3 length: 11 amino acids. The CDR3 nucleotides read TGTGCCAGCTCCCCTGGGGATACCCAGTACTTC. This codes for CASSPGDTQYF.

CDR3: CASSLLFRGTGGYGYTF. CDR3 coding DNA: TGTGCCAGCAGCTTATTATTCCGAGGGACAGGGGGCTATGGCTACACCTTC. The rearrangement joins TRBV11-2 to TRBJ1-2; 11 nucleotides line up with TRBD1. Germline CDR1 reads SGHAT; CDR2 reads FQNNGV. This CDR3 is built from 17 residues. After removal of 2 bases from V and 4 bases from J, the junction contained 9 bases not matched to a gene.

On this clone itself: A much bigger clone sits one base away, suggesting this may be a read error. J is TRBJ2-7 and V is TRBV6-1; no reliable D call. Trimming removed 5 bases from V and 0 bases from J, with 2 bases in between. The CDR3 extends over 11 amino acids. Germline CDR1 and CDR2: MNHNS and SASEGT. CDR3 residues: CASSHSYEQYF. The CDR3 DNA reads TGTGCCAGCAGTCACTCCTACGAGCAGTACTTC.

The V and J genes are TRBV21-1 and TRBJ2-7. TRBV21-1 is an annotated pseudogene. This CDR3 is built from 13 residues. The CDR3 reads CASSKPKVYEQYF. Written as DNA, the CDR3 is TGTGCCAGCAGCAAACCGAAGGTCTACGAGCAGTACTTC.

The chain joins TRBV7-2 to TRBJ2-6, with 7 positions matching TRBD1. This CDR3 contains 14 residues. V was pared by 0 bases and J by 12 bases, with 5 bases of the junction left unmatched. Per the germline V gene, CDR1 is SGHTA and CDR2 is FQGNSA. CDR3 DNA sequence: TGTGCCAGCAGCTTAGCGGGACAGCCCACCGTCCTGACTTTC. It specifies CASSLAGQPTVLTF.

This rearrangement joins TRBV11-2 to TRBJ1-1; D perhaps matches TRBD1 (5 bases). In germline, CDR1 is SGHAT, CDR2 FQNNGV. This CDR3 spans 17 amino acids. With 2 bases removed from V and 6 bases from J, the gap between germline ends came to 22 bases. The CDR3 spells CASSLTHNRRGFAEAFF. The CDR3 DNA reads TGTGCCAGCAGCTTAACCCACAACAGGAGGGGCTTCGCTGAAGCTTTCTTT.

The V call is TRBV21-1, the J call TRBJ1-1; TRBD1 reflects the table's D call only, with no check against the DNA. TRBV21-1 is classified as a pseudogene. The CDR3 extends over 18 amino acids. CDR3 in amino acids: CASSKVPGQGAHGTEAFF. The CDR3 nucleotides read TGTGCCAGCAGCAAAGTCCCGGGACAGGGGGCGCATGGCACTGAAGCTTTCTTT.

This sequence joins TRBV18 and TRBJ2-7, with D tentatively TRBD2 (5 bases). Per germline, CDR1 KGHSH and CDR2 LQKENI. This CDR3 has 14 residues. Trimming pared 3 bases from V and 4 bases from J, leaving 13 bases between. The CDR3 DNA is TGTGCCAGCTCACCGAGCCCTAGCCTATACGAGCAGTACTTC. Translation: CASSPSPSLYEQYF.